Sequencing of this T cell receptor beta chain was carried out in a study of technical replicates of blood from four donors. TCRdb's copy holds only in-frame clones and misses some; the assay was immunoSEQ multiplex PCR. Seen here are tens of thousands of clones, just under 97% observed once, and the top ten hold less than 0.25%. This receptor was identified in a human donor in good health. Material: T cells isolated from PBMCs.

The chain's CDR3 is CAWSETVGEQYF. Written as DNA, the CDR3 is TGTGCCTGGAGTGAGACAGTTGGCGAGCAGTACTTC. V usage is TRBV30 and J usage is TRBJ2-7; D is possibly TRBD1 (5 bases). CDR3 length: 12 residues. CDR1 is GTSNPN, CDR2 SVGIG, per germline (reference sequence). Deletions cut 1 base from V and 6 bases from J, with 10 bases between.